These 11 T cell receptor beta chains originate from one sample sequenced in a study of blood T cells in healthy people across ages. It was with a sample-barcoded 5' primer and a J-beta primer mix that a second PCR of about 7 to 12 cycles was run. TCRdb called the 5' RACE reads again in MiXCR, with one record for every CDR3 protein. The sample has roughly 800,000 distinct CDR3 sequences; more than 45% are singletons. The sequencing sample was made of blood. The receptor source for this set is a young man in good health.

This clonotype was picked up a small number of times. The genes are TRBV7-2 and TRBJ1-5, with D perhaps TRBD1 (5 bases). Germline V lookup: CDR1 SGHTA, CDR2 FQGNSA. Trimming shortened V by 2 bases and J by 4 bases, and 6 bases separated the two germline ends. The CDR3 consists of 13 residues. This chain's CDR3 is CASSLRGNQPQHF. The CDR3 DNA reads TGTGCCAGCAGCTTACGGGGGAATCAGCCCCAGCATTTT.

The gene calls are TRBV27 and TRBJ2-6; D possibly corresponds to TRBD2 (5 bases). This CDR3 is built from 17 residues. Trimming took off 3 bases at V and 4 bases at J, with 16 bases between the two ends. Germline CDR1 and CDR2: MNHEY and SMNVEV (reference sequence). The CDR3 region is CASSFATGRRGANVLTF. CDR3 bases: TGTGCCAGCAGTTTCGCTACGGGGAGACGGGGGGCCAACGTCCTGACTTTC.

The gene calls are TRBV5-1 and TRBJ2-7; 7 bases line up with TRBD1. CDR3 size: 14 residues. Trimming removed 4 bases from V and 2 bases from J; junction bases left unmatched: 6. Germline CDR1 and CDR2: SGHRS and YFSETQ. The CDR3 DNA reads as TGCGCCAGCAGCCTACGACAGGGCCCCTACGAGCAGTACTTC. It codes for CASSLRQGPYEQYF. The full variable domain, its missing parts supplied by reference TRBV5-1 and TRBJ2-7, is KAGVTQTPRYLIKTRGQQVTLSCSPISGHRSVSWYQQTPGQGLQFLFEYFSETQRNKGNFPGRFSGRQFSNSRSEMNVSTLELGDSALYLCASSLRQGPYEQYFGPGTRLTVT.

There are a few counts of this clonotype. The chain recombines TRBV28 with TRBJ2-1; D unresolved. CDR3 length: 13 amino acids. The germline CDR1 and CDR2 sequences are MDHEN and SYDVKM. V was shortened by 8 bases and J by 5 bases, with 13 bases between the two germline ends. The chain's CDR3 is CASVGFPDNEQFF. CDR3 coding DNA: TGTGCCAGCGTGGGATTCCCCGACAATGAGCAGTTCTTC.

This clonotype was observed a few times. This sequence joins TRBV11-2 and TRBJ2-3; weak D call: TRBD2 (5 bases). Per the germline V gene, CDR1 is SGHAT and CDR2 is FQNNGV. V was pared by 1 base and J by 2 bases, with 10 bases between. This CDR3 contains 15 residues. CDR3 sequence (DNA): TGTGCCAGCAGCTTAGCGGGAAGGAACACAGATACGCAGTATTTT. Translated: CASSLAGRNTDTQYF.

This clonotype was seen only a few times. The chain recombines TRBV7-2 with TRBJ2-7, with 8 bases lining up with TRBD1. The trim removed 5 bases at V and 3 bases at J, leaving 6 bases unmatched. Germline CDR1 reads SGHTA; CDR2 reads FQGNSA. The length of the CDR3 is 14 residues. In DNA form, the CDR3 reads TGTGCCAGCAGCCCCTCAACAGGGGGCTACGAGCAGTACTTC. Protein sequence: CASSPSTGGYEQYF.

This CDR3 is CASSSKTGRETQYF. The CDR3 DNA sequence: TGTGCCAGCAGTAGCAAGACAGGGAGGGAGACCCAGTACTTC. This chain connects TRBV6-5 to TRBJ2-5; D is perhaps TRBD1 (7 bases). Germline CDR1 and CDR2: MNHEY and SVGAGI. Trimming shortened V by 5 bases and J by 5 bases, and 15 bases separated the two germline ends. The CDR3 loop spans 14 amino acids.

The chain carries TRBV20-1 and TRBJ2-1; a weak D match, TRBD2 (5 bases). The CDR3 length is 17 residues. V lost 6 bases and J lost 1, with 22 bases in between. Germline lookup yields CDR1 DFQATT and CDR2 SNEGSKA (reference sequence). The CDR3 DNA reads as TGCAGTGCAACCGACACACTAGAGAGAGTATCCTACAATGAGCAGTTCTTC. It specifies CSATDTLERVSYNEQFF.

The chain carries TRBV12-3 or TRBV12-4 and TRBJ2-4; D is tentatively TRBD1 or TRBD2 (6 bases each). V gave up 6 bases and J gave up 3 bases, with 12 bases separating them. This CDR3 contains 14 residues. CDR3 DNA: TGTGCCAGCAGCGAGGGGGGCGTCAAAAACATTCAGTACTTC. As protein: CASSEGGVKNIQYF.

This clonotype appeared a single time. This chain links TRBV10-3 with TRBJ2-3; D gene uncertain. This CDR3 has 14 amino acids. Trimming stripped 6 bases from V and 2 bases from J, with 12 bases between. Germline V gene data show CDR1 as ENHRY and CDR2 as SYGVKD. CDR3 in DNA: TGTGCCATCAGCCTTGGGCAGAACACAGATACGCAGTATTTT. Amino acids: CAISLGQNTDTQYF.

The CDR3 loop is CASTDGPTKLDTQYF. The CDR3 coding sequence is TGTGCCAGCACTGACGGACCGACGAAACTTGATACGCAGTATTTT. The chain employs TRBV18 and TRBJ2-3; D remains ambiguous. The ends were cut back, 8 bases at V and 6 bases at J, with 21 bases in the middle. There are 15 residues in the CDR3. Germline V gives CDR1 KGHSH, CDR2 LQKENI.